This T cell receptor beta chain was profiled in a study of shared clonotypes between healthy human individuals. Study in general: A couple of female and a few male donors aged 18 to 49 were enrolled. The study used three CD4 naive, three CD4 memory, two CD8 naive and one CD8 memory plate per donor.

Terminally differentiated effector memory CD45RA+ cells were excluded by CCR7 positive selection of CD45RO-negative cells. The donor population consisted of healthy HIV-negative adults with no recent acute infections or vaccinations. The CDR3 is 13 residues long. Trimming took 5 bases from V and 6 from J, leaving 10 bases between them. Germline V gene sequence: CDR1 MNHEY, CDR2 SMNVEV (reference sequence). A deep-level run was used for the assay. Sequenced by immunoSEQ multiplex PCR; TCRdb stores in-frame clones only, minus some. This sample has approximately 2,200,000 clones, with more than 85% found just once.

The sequencing sample was made of naive CD8+ T cells from PBMCs. This chain uses TRBV27 with TRBJ2-2; D not resolved. The TCR originated in a man between 18 and 29 years old in good health. Some clones in this sample may be carry-over from other donors' samples. CDR3 DNA: TGTGCCAGCAGTGTAGTAGGGCCCGGGGAGCTGTTTTTT. The encoded protein is CASSVVGPGELFF.